The present T cell receptor (beta chain) was sequenced within a study of vaccination effects on CD4 cells after COVID-19. Study information: Either the BNT162b2 or mRNA-1273 vaccine was given to participants in two doses. Points from the study as a whole: Clones from infection and from vaccination both contracted markedly late after vaccination. Early post-infection timepoints were missing from the study, which also had few convalescent patients.

Germline lookup yields CDR1 SNHLY and CDR2 FYNNEI. Trimming took 5 bases from V and 6 from J; bases not matched to a gene: 3. CDR3 length: 12 residues. This clone turned up a few times. Its antigen is still unknown. TCRdb's table, derived via immunoSEQ multiplex PCR, lists solely in-frame clones and lacks some. The sample lists around 30,000 clones, about 73% occurring once. Following 10 days of culture, CD4+ T cells were isolated. Replacing half the medium with IL-2 medium was done on days 3 and 7. V gene TRBV2 combines with J gene TRBJ1-2, with 7 bases aligning to TRBD1. This TCR was recovered from a human donor who received a COVID-19 vaccine. The source was CD4+ T cells from PBMCs cultured without peptide, collected before COVID-19 vaccination. The CDR3 bases are TGTGCCAGCAGTCCACAGGGGAATGGCTACACCTTC. This sequence encodes CASSPQGNGYTF. The whole variable domain, remainder taken from reference TRBV2 and TRBJ1-2, is EPEVTQTPSHQVTQMGQEVILRCVPISNHLYFYWYRQILGQKVEFLVSFYNNEISEKSEIFDDQFSVERPDGSNFTLKIRSTKLEDSAMYFCASSPQGNGYTFGSGTRLTVV.